This T cell receptor beta chain was recovered during a study of Graves' ophthalmopathy and Graves' hyperthyroidism. This clonotype was picked up a small number of times. CDR1 is MNHEY and CDR2 is SMNVEV in the germline V gene (reference sequence). The V end lost 8 bases, the J end lost 6 bases, and 10 bases lay between the germline ends. The CDR3 is 11 residues long. Scientists amplified the TCR beta CDR3 regions from RNA transcripts. Second-round multiplex PCR came after a first-round RT-PCR that employed HTBI primers. One entry per CDR3 protein results from TCRdb running MiXCR on the multiplex PCR reads. The data hold about 700,000 distinct CDR3 sequences, with about 40% observed a single time.

The sequencing sample was made of peripheral blood. V and J are TRBV27 and TRBJ1-2; D is unclear. The clonotype was recovered from an adult man with Graves' ophthalmopathy. The chain's CDR3 is CASGRRDGYTF. In nucleotides, the CDR3 is TGTGCCAGCGGGAGGAGGGATGGCTACACCTTC.